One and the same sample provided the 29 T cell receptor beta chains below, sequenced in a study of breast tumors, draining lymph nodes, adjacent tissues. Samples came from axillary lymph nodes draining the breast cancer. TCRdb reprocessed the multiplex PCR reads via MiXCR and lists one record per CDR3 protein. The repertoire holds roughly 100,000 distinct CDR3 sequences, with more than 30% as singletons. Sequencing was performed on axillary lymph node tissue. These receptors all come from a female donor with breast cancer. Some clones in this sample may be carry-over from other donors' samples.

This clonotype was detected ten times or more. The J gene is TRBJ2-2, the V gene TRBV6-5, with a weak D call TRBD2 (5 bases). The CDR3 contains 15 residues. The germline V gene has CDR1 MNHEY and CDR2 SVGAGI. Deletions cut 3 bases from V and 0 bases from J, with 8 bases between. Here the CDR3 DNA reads TGTGCCAGCAGTTATCCGGGGACGAACACCGGGGAGCTGTTTTTT. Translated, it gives CASSYPGTNTGELFF.

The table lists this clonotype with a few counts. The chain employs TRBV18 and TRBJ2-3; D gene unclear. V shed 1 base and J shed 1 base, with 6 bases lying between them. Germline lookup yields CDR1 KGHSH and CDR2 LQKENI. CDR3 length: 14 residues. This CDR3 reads CASSPHPRTDTQYF. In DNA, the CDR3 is TGTGCCAGCTCACCACACCCCCGCACAGATACGCAGTATTTT.

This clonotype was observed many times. For the CDR3, the DNA is TGTGCCAGCAGCTTGGAGAGCGGACTCTCCTACGAGCAGTACTTC. Translated: CASSLESGLSYEQYF. The chain is built from TRBV11-2 and TRBJ2-7; TRBD2 is a possible D gene (5 bases). The CDR3 has 15 residues. V lost 3 bases and J 0 bases, leaving 12 bases between the germline ends. Germline V lookup: CDR1 SGHAT, CDR2 FQNNGV.

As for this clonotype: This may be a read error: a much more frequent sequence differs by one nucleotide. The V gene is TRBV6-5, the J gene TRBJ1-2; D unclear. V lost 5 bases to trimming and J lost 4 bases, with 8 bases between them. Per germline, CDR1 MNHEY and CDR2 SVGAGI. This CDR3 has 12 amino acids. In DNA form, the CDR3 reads TGTGCCAGCAGTCACGGCAGCTATGGCTACACCTTC. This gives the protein CASSHGSYGYTF.

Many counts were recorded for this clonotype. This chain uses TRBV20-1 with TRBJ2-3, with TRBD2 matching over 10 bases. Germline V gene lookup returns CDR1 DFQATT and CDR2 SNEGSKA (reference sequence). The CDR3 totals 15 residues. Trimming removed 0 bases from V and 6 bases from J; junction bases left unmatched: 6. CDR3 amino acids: CSAREPSGSADTQYF. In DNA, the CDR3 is TGCAGTGCTAGAGAACCTAGCGGGAGTGCGGATACGCAGTATTTT.

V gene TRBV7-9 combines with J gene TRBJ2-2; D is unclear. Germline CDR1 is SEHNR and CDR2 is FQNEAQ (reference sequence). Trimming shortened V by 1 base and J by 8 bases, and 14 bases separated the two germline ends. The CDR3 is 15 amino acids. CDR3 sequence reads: CASSLVGCRLGELFF. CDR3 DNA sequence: TGTGCCAGCAGCTTAGTGGGGTGCAGGCTTGGGGAGCTGTTTTTT.

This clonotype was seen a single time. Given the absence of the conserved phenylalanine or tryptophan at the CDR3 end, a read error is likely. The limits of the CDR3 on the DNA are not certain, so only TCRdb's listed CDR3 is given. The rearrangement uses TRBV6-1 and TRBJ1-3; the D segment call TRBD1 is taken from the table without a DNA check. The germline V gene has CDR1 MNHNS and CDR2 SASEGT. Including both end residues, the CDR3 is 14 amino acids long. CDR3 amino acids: CASSDPGQGSTIHS.

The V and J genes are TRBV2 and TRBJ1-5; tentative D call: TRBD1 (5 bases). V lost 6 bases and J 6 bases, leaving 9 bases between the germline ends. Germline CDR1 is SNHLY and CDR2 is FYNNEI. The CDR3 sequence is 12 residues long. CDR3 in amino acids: CASSRDFQPQHF. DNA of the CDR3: TGTGCCAGCAGCAGGGATTTTCAGCCCCAGCATTTT. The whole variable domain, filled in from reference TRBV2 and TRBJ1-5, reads EPEVTQTPSHQVTQMGQEVILRCVPISNHLYFYWYRQILGQKVEFLVSFYNNEISEKSEIFDDQFSVERPDGSNFTLKIRSTKLEDSAMYFCASSRDFQPQHFGDGTRLSIL.

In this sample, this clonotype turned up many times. CDR3 region: CASSLGGGPDTQYF. CDR3 in DNA: TGTGCCAGCAGCTTAGGGGGAGGCCCAGATACGCAGTATTTT. V is TRBV11-2 and J is TRBJ2-3; the D gene is possibly TRBD2 (6 bases). Trimming took off 1 base at V and 4 bases at J, with 9 bases between the two ends. The CDR3 has 14 amino acids. Germline CDR1 is SGHAT and CDR2 is FQNNGV.

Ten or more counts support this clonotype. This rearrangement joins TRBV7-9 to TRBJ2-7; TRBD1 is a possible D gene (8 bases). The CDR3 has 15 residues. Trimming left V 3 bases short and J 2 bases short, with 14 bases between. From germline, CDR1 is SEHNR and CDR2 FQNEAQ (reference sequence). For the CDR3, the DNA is TGTGCCAGCAGCTTCCGGACAGGGACTACCTACGAGCAGTACTTC. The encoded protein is CASSFRTGTTYEQYF.

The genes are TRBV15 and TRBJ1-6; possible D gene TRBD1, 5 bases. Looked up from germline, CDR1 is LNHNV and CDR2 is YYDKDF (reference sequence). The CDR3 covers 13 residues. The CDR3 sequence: CAIQGGYNSPLHF. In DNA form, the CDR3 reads TGTGCTATTCAGGGAGGCTATAATTCACCCCTCCACTTT.

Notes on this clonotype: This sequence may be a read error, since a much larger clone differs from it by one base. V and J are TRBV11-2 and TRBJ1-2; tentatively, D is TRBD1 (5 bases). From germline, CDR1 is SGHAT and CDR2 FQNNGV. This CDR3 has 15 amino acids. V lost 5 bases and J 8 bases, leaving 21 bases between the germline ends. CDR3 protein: CASSQGLWTSKGYTF. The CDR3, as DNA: TGTGCCAGCAGCCAGGGACTTTGGACTTCAAAGGGCTACACCTTC.

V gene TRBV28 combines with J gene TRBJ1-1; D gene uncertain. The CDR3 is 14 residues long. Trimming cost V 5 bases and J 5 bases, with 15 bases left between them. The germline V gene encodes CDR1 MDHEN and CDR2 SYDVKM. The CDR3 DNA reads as TGTGCCAGCAGTGTGACGGACTTTGGGACTGAAGCTTTCTTT. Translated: CASSVTDFGTEAFF.

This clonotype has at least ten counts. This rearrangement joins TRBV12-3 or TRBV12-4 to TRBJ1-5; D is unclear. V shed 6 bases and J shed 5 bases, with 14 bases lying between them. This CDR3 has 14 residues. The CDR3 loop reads CASSSPGSYQPQHF. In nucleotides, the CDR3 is TGTGCCAGCAGCTCCCCAGGAAGCTATCAGCCCCAGCATTTT.

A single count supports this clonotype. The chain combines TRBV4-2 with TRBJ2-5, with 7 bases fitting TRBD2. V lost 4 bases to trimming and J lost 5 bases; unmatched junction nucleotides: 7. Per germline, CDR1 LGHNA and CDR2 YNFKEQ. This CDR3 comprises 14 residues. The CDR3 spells CASSLDGGGETQYF. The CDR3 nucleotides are TGTGCCAGCAGCCTAGACGGCGGGGGTGAGACCCAGTACTTC.

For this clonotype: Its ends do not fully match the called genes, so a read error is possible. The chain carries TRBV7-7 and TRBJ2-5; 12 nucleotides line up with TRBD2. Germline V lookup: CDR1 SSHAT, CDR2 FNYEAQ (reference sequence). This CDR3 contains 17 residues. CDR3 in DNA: TGTGCTAGCAGCTTAGCGAGACTAGCGGGGGTTGTTGTGACCCAGTACTTC. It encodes CASSLARLAGVVVTQYF.

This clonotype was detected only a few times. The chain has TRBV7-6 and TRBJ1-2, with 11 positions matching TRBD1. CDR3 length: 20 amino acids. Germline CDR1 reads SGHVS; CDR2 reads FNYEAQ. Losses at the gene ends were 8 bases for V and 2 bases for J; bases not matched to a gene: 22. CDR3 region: CASSPFLRTGGAGTNYGYTF. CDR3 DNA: TGTGCCAGCTCACCTTTCCTAAGGACAGGGGGCGCGGGGACGAACTATGGCTACACCTTC.

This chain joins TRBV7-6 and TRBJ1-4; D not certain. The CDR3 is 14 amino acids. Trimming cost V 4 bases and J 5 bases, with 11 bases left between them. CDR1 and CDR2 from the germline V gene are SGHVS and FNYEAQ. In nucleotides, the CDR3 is TGTGCCAGCAGCTCAGAAGGCTACAATGAAAAACTGTTTTTT. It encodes CASSSEGYNEKLFF.

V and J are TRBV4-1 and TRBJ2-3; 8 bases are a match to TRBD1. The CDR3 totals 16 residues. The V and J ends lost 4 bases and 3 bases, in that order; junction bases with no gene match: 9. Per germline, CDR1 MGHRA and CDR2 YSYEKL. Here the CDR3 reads CASSLRGTGETDTQYF. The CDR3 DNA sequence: TGCGCCAGCAGCCTCAGGGGGACAGGCGAAACAGATACGCAGTATTTT.

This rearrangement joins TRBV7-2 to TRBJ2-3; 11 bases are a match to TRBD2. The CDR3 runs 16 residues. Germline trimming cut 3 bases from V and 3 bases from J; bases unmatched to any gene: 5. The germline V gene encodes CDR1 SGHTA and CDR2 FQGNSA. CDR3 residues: CASSLLSGGATDTQYF. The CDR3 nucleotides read TGTGCCAGCAGCTTGCTTAGCGGGGGGGCAACAGATACGCAGTATTTT.

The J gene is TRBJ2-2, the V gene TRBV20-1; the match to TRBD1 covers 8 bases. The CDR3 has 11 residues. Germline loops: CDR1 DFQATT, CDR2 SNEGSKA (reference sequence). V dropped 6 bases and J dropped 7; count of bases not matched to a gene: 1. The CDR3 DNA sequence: TGCAGTGCCACAGGGGGCGGGGAGCTGTTTTTT. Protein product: CSATGGGELFF.

The DNA of the CDR3 is TGCAGTGCTAGAGATTTAAAAGTAGCGGGGGAGACCCAGTACTTC. It encodes CSARDLKVAGETQYF. The chain has TRBV20-1 and TRBJ2-5, with 8 bases fitting TRBD2. Germline V gene sequence: CDR1 DFQATT, CDR2 SNEGSKA (reference sequence). The CDR3 is made up of 15 amino acids. Losses at the gene ends were 0 bases for V and 5 bases for J; bases not matched to a gene: 8.

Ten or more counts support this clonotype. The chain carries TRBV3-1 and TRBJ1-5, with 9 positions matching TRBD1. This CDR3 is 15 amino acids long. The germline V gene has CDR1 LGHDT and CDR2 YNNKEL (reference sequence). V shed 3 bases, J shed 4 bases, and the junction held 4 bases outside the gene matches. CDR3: CASSHTGTGNQPQHF. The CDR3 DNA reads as TGTGCCAGCAGCCATACCGGGACAGGGAATCAGCCCCAGCATTTT.

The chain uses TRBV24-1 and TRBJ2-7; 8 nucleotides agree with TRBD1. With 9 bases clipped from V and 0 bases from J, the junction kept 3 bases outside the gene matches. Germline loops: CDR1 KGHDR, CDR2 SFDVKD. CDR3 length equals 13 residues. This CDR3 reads CATADRGSYEQYF. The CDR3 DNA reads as TGTGCCACCGCAGACAGGGGCTCCTACGAGCAGTACTTC.

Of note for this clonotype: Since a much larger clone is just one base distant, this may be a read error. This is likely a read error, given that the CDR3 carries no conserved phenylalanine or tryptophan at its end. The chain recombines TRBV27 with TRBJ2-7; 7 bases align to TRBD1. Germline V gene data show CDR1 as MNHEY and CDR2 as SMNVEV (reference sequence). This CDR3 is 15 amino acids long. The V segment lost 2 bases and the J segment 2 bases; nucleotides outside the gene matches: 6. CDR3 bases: TGTGCCAGCAGTTTAGCGGCAGGGGGTCCCTACGAGCAGTACCTC. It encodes CASSLAAGGPYEQYL.

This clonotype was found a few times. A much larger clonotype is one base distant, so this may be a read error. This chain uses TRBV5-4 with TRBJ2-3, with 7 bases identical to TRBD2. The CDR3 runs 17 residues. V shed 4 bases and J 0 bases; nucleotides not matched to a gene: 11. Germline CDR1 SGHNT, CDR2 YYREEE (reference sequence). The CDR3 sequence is CASSTPSAGVSTDTQYF. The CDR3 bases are TGTGCCAGCAGCACCCCTAGCGCGGGGGTTAGCACAGATACGCAGTATTTT.

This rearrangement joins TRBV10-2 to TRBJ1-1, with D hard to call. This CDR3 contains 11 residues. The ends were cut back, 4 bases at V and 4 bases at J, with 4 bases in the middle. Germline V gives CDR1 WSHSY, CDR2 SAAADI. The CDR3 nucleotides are TGCGCCAGCAGTGGGGGCACTGAAGCTTTCTTT. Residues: CASSGGTEAFF.

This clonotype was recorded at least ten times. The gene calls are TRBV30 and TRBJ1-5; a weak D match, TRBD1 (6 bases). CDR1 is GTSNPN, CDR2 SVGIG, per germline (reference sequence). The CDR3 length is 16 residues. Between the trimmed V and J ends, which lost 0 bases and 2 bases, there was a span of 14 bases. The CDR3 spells CAWSVPQGLGNQPQHF. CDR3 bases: TGTGCCTGGAGTGTACCACAGGGACTCGGCAATCAGCCCCAGCATTTT.

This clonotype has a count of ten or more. The CDR3 region has the DNA TGTGCCAGCAGTTACCCCACTGTGCGAGATACGCAGTATTTT. It is translated as CASSYPTVRDTQYF. J is TRBJ2-3 and V is TRBV6-5, with D unclear. Trimming shortened V by 2 bases and J by 5 bases, and 11 bases separated the two germline ends. This CDR3 has 14 amino acids. Germline assignment: CDR1 MNHEY and CDR2 SVGAGI.